The following is a TCR beta chain sequence with its context. These data belong to a study of blood T cell repertoires in COVID-19. Study summary: Samples came from the United States, Italy and Spain, spanning acute and convalescent COVID-19.

Method: immunoSEQ multiplex PCR; TCRdb's copy keeps in-frame clones and lacks some. The sample records 100,000 to 150,000 clones, 88% being singletons. V shed 6 bases and J 0 bases; nucleotides not matched to a gene: 6. This CDR3 has 15 residues. The V gene's germline CDR1 is SNHLY and CDR2 FYNNEI. The sample comprised peripheral blood. The receptor comes from a man in his 70s with active COVID-19. This rearrangement joins TRBV2 to TRBJ2-3; 7 bases are shared with TRBD1. The CDR3 here is CASRGTGVSTDTQYF. DNA of the CDR3: TGTGCCAGCAGGGGAACAGGGGTTAGCACAGATACGCAGTATTTT.